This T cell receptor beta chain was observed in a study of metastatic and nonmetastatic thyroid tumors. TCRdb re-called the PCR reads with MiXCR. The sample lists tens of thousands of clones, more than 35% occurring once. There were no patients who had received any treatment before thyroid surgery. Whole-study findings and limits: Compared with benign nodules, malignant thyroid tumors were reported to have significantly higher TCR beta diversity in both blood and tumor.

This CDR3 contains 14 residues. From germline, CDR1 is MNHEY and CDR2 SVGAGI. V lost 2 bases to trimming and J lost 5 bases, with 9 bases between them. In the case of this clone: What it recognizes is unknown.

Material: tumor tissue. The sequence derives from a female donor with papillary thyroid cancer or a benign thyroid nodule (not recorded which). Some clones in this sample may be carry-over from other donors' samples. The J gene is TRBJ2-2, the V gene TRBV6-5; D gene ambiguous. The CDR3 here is CASSYGYGTGELFF. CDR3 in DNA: TGTGCCAGCAGTTACGGCTATGGGACCGGGGAGCTGTTTTTT.